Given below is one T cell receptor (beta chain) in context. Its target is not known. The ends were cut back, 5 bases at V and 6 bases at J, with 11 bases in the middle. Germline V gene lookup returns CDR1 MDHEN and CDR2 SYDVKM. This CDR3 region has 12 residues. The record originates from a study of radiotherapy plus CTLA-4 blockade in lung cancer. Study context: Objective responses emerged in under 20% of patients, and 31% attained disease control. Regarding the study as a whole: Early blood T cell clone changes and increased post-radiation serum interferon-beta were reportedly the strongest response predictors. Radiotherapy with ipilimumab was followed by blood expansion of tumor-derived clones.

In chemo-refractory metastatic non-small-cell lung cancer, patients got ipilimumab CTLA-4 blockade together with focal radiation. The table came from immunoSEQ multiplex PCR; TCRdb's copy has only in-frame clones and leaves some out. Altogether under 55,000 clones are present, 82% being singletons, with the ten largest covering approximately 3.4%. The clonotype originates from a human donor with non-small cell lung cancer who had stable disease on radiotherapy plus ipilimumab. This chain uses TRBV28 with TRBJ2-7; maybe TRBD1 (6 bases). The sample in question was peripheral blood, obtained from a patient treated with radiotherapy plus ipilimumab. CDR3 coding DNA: TGTGCCAGCAGTGCGGACAGAGGCGAGCAGTACTTC. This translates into CASSADRGEQYF.